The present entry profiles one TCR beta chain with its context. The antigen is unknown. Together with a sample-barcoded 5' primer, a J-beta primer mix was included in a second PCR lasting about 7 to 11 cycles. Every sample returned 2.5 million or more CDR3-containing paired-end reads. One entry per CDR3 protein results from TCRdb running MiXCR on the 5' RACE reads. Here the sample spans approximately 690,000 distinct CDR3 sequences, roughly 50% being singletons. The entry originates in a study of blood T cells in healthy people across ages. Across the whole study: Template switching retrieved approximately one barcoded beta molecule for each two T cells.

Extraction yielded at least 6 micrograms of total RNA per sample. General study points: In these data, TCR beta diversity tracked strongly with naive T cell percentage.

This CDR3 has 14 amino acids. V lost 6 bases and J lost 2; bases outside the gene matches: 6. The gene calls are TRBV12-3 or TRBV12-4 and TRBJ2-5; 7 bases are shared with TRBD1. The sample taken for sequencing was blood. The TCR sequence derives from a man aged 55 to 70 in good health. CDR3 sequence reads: CASRGDSNQETQYF. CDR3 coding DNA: TGTGCCAGCAGAGGGGACAGCAATCAAGAGACCCAGTACTTC.